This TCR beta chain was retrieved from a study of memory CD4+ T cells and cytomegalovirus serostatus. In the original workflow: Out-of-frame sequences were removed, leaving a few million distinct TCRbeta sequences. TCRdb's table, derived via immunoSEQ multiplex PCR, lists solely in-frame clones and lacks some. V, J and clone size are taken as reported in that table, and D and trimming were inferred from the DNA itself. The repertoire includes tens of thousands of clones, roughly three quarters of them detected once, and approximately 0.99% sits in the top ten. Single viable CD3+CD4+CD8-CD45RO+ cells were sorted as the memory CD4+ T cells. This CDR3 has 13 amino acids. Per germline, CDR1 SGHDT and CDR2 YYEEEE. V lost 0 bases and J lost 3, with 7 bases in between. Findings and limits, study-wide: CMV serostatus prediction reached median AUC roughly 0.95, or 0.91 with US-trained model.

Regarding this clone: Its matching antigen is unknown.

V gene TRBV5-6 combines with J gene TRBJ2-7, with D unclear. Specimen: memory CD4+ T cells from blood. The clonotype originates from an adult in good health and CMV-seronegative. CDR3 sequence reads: CASSLAQGYEQYF. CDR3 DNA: TGTGCCAGCAGCTTGGCCCAAGGCTACGAGCAGTACTTC.